This record concerns one T cell receptor beta chain sequence. What it binds is not known. Libraries were prepared by immunoSEQ multiplex PCR; TCRdb keeps only in-frame clonotypes and omits some of them. The repertoire holds under 1 million clones, with 90% to 97% as singletons. This specimen comes from a study of shared clonotypes between healthy human individuals. Study summary: With ages of 18 to 49, the donors were a couple of women and three men. Each donor had three CD4 naive, three CD4 memory, two CD8 naive and one CD8 memory plate.

Germline loops: CDR1 SGHRS, CDR2 YFSETQ. J gave up 4 bases and V 3 bases, and 2 bases lay outside the gene matches. The CDR3 totals 15 residues. CD8 cells classed as naive were CD45RO-negative and positively selected for CCR7, excluding terminally differentiated effector memory CD45RA+ cells. Notes on the study in general: A handful of donors had around 5.5% of their naive CD4 clonotypes in common.

Sequences were obtained from naive CD8+ T cells sorted from blood. The receptor was derived from a man in his thirties or forties in good health. This chain connects TRBV5-1 to TRBJ2-1, with 12 bases identical to TRBD2. The CDR3 loop reads CASSYGLAGYNEQFF. CDR3 in DNA: TGCGCCAGCAGCTATGGACTAGCGGGGTACAATGAGCAGTTCTTC.